These 32 T cell receptor beta chains originate from one sample sequenced in a study of blood T cell repertoires in COVID-19. Libraries were prepared by immunoSEQ multiplex PCR; TCRdb keeps only in-frame clonotypes and omits some of them. The sample lists roughly 280,000 clones; about nine tenths were seen once. The sequenced material came from peripheral blood. These receptors came from a man in his fifties or sixties with acute or convalescent COVID-19.

The J gene is TRBJ2-3, the V gene TRBV30; D is perhaps TRBD2 (6 bases). This CDR3 region has 12 residues. The germline gives CDR1 GTSNPN, CDR2 SVGIG (reference sequence). Trimming stripped 3 bases from V and 8 bases from J, with 12 bases between. The CDR3: CAWSLGGPTQYF. The CDR3 DNA sequence: TGTGCCTGGAGCCTGGGGGGACCTACGCAGTATTTT.

The genes are TRBV15 and TRBJ1-2, with 9 positions matching TRBD1. The CDR3 is made up of 16 amino acids. The J segment lost 8 bases and the V segment lost 5 bases, leaving 15 bases of the junction unmatched. The germline V gene encodes CDR1 LNHNV and CDR2 YYDKDF (reference sequence). The CDR3 is CATSDPPRDRVVGYTF. The CDR3 bases are TGTGCCACCAGCGACCCCCCCCGGGACAGGGTGGTAGGCTACACCTTC.

This chain links TRBV9 with TRBJ1-6; D may be TRBD1 (5 bases). Trimming pared 0 bases from V and 10 bases from J, leaving 17 bases between. Germline CDR1 and CDR2: SGDLS and YYNGEE. This CDR3 has 16 residues. The CDR3 loop is CASSVGGSAGWSPLHF. The DNA of the CDR3 is TGTGCCAGCAGCGTAGGAGGTTCGGCAGGGTGGTCACCCCTCCACTTT.

The chain uses TRBV9 and TRBJ1-1; D remains ambiguous. Germline CDR1 SGDLS, CDR2 YYNGEE. This CDR3 region has 12 residues. V was cut by 5 bases and J by 0 bases, with 5 bases left in between. CDR3 sequence: CASRAVNTEAFF. The CDR3 region has the DNA TGTGCCAGCAGGGCAGTGAACACTGAAGCTTTCTTT. Full variable domain (rest looked up from reference TRBV9 and TRBJ1-1): DSGVTQTPKHLITATGQRVTLRCSPRSGDLSVYWYQQSLDQGLQFLIQYYNGEERAKGNILERFSAQQFPDLHSELNLSSLELGDSALYFCASRAVNTEAFFGQGTRLTVV.

The chain is built from TRBV4-1 and TRBJ2-5; tentatively, D is TRBD2 (6 bases). The CDR3 is 15 residues long. Germline loops: CDR1 MGHRA, CDR2 YSYEKL. Trimming pared 0 bases from V and 5 bases from J, leaving 13 bases between. The CDR3 DNA follows: TGCGCCAGCAGCCAAGATCCCCGCGGGGCGGAGACCCAGTACTTC. Translated: CASSQDPRGAETQYF.

The genes are TRBV14 and TRBJ1-2, with a possible D match to TRBD1 (6 bases). The CDR3 runs 13 residues. Germline lookup yields CDR1 SGHDN and CDR2 FVKESK. Trimming took off 4 bases at V and 6 bases at J, with 12 bases between the two ends. The CDR3 region has the DNA TGTGCCAGCAGCCCCCATCGGACAGATGGCTACACCTTC. Translated, it gives CASSPHRTDGYTF.

V is TRBV11-3 and J is TRBJ1-1, with D hard to call. The CDR3 runs to 13 residues. CDR1 is SGHNT and CDR2 is YENEEA in the germline V gene. V lost 3 bases to trimming and J lost 1 base, with 6 bases between them. The CDR3 DNA reads TGTGCCAGCAGCTTCGAGGAGAACACTGAAGCTTTCTTT. Its translation is CASSFEENTEAFF.

A single count supports this clone. V gene TRBV30 combines with J gene TRBJ1-6; D gene unclear. The V gene lost 0 bases and the J gene lost 3 bases, with 9 bases spanning the gap. Germline V gene data show CDR1 as GTSNPN and CDR2 as SVGIG (reference sequence). CDR3 length equals 15 residues. CDR3 coding DNA: TGTGCCTGGAGTGTACTTATAAACTATAATTCACCCCTCCACTTT. Residues: CAWSVLINYNSPLHF.

The J gene is TRBJ1-2, the V gene TRBV15; weak D call: TRBD1 (5 bases). V dropped 6 bases and J dropped 2 bases, with 16 bases sitting between them. Germline CDR1 and CDR2: LNHNV and YYDKDF (reference sequence). The CDR3 is made up of 15 amino acids. The CDR3 DNA is TGTGCCACCAGTTCTAGCGGGGGACTGAACTATGGCTACACCTTC. Amino acid sequence: CATSSSGGLNYGYTF.

This clone was seen only once. The rearrangement joins TRBV30 to TRBJ1-2; the D gene is possibly TRBD1 (6 bases). The CDR3 runs to 15 residues. Deletions cut 1 base from V and 2 bases from J, with 14 bases between. Germline-derived CDR1 and CDR2 are GTSNPN and SVGIG (reference sequence). The CDR3 DNA reads TGTGCCTGGAGTGGGGGTCAGGGGTCCAACTATGGCTACACCTTC. Translated, it gives CAWSGGQGSNYGYTF.

The chain uses TRBV6-5 and TRBJ2-7, with D unresolved. Germline-derived CDR1 and CDR2 are MNHEY and SVGAGI. The CDR3 runs to 10 residues. Deletions cut 8 bases from V and 3 bases from J, with 5 bases between. CDR3 sequence: CASGHYEQYF. The CDR3 DNA sequence: TGTGCCAGCGGCCACTACGAGCAGTACTTC.

Concerning this clone: The same CDR3 also results from other DNA sequences found in this sample. The V and J genes are TRBV2 and TRBJ2-7; TRBD1 is a possible D gene (6 bases). The CDR3 length is 12 residues. V was cut by 8 bases and J by 1 base, with 9 bases left in between. CDR1 is SNHLY and CDR2 is FYNNEI in the germline V gene. The CDR3 DNA reads as TGTGCCAGCGGCAGGGGATCCTACGAGCAGTACTTC. Its translation: CASGRGSYEQYF.

The chain is built from TRBV11-2 and TRBJ1-3; D possibly corresponds to TRBD1 (5 bases). The CDR3 length is 14 residues. Germline V gene data show CDR1 as SGHAT and CDR2 as FQNNGV. The V end was cut by 3 bases, the J end by 1 base, with 7 bases between. The CDR3 loop is CASSFQGSGNTIYF. The CDR3 nucleotides read TGTGCCAGCAGCTTCCAGGGTTCTGGAAACACCATATATTTT.

V is TRBV19 and J is TRBJ2-1; 8 bases are a match to TRBD2. With 7 bases clipped from V and 3 bases from J, the junction kept 11 bases outside the gene matches. The germline CDR1 and CDR2 sequences are LNHDA and SQIVND (reference sequence). CDR3 length: 16 amino acids. The CDR3 DNA reads TGTGCCAGTACCCCAACGGGACTAGATTTCTACAATGAGCAGTTCTTC. Its translation: CASTPTGLDFYNEQFF.

CDR3 loop: CASSQADRGDIQYF. In DNA, the CDR3 is TGTGCCAGCAGCCAGGCGGACAGGGGAGACATTCAGTACTTC. The rearrangement joins TRBV3-1 (or the pseudogene TRBV3-2) to TRBJ2-4; 9 bases are shared with TRBD1. This CDR3 is 14 amino acids long. Germline V lookup: CDR1 LGHDT, CDR2 YNNKEL (reference sequence). V lost 3 bases and J lost 8; bases outside the gene matches: 5.

CDR3 in DNA: TGTGCCACCAGTGATTCCCCCGCAGATACGCAGTATTTT. Amino acid sequence: CATSDSPADTQYF. This chain links TRBV24-1 with TRBJ2-3; D is uncertain. Per germline, CDR1 KGHDR and CDR2 SFDVKD. This CDR3 comprises 13 residues. V dropped 2 bases and J dropped 4 bases, with 6 bases sitting between them.

V is TRBV10-1 and J is TRBJ1-1; the D is unclear. Germline lookup yields CDR1 WNHNN and CDR2 SYGVQD (reference sequence). The CDR3 is 14 residues long. The V gene lost 4 bases and the J gene lost 1 base, with 10 bases spanning the gap. The CDR3 DNA follows: TGCGCCAGCAGTGCGAGGCCATCGAACACTGAAGCTTTCTTT. Encoded protein: CASSARPSNTEAFF.

The chain employs TRBV7-9 and TRBJ2-3, with D hard to call. CDR3 length: 15 residues. With 4 bases removed from V and 4 bases from J, the gap between germline ends came to 15 bases. Germline assignment: CDR1 SEHNR and CDR2 FQNEAQ (reference sequence). The CDR3 coding sequence is TGTGCCAGCAGCTCCACGTTTTCCCGCGCAGATACGCAGTATTTT. It is translated as CASSSTFSRADTQYF.

This chain links TRBV5-1 with TRBJ1-3; D remains unclear. This CDR3 spans 17 amino acids. Germline values: CDR1 SGHRS, CDR2 YFSETQ. Trimming cost V 0 bases and J 2 bases, with 15 bases left between them. Here the CDR3 DNA reads TGCGCCAGCAGCTTGGCGGCGGGAGGATTCCCTGGAAACACCATATATTTT. It translates to CASSLAAGGFPGNTIYF.

This chain joins TRBV7-8 and TRBJ2-7; tentatively, D is TRBD2 (5 bases). The V and J ends lost 2 bases and 5 bases respectively, with 10 bases between them. This CDR3 comprises 13 residues. Germline values: CDR1 SGHVS, CDR2 FQNEAQ. CDR3 sequence: CASSLPGSHEQYF. The DNA of the CDR3 is TGTGCCAGCAGCTTACCGGGGTCCCACGAGCAGTACTTC.

The CDR3: CASSLDREGSDEQYF. The CDR3 coding sequence is TGTGCCAGCAGCTTAGACCGGGAGGGGTCCGACGAGCAGTACTTC. The J gene is TRBJ2-7, the V gene TRBV11-2; 8 nucleotides agree with TRBD2. Germline CDR1 SGHAT, CDR2 FQNNGV. Trimming at V came to 0 bases and at J to 5 bases, leaving 6 bases not matched to a gene. The CDR3 runs to 15 residues.

The table lists this clone with a few counts. The V and J genes are TRBV3-1 (or the pseudogene TRBV3-2) and TRBJ1-1, with D tentatively TRBD1 (5 bases). Germline CDR1 reads LGHDT; CDR2 reads YNNKEL (reference sequence). The CDR3 sequence is 17 residues long. The germline V and J ends were trimmed by 4 bases and 5 bases, with 23 bases remaining between them. CDR3 DNA sequence: TGTGCCAGCAGCCCAATCCGTGGGGGGGAAAGGGATACTGAAGCTTTCTTT. This encodes CASSPIRGGERDTEAFF.

This clone has a single count. The gene calls are TRBV9 and TRBJ1-2, with TRBD1 identical over 7 bases. Germline-derived CDR1 and CDR2 are SGDLS and YYNGEE. V shed 5 bases, J shed 7 bases, and the junction held 5 bases outside the gene matches. The CDR3 loop spans 12 amino acids. The CDR3 region is CASSLSGGGYTF. CDR3 in DNA: TGTGCCAGCAGTCTCTCAGGGGGTGGCTACACCTTC.

The chain links TRBV3-1 (or the pseudogene TRBV3-2) to TRBJ1-5; 9 bases align to TRBD1. V dropped 0 bases and J dropped 12; count of bases not matched to a gene: 6. The CDR3 covers 14 residues. Germline CDR1 and CDR2: LGHDT and YNNKEL (reference sequence). The CDR3 coding sequence is TGTGCCAGCAGCCAAGAAGACAGGGGGGGACACCAGCATTTT. This translates into CASSQEDRGGHQHF.

J is TRBJ1-5 and V is TRBV18; possibly TRBD1 for D (6 bases). The CDR3 covers 16 residues. In germline, CDR1 is KGHSH, CDR2 LQKENI. Trimming stripped 0 bases from V and 9 bases from J, with 18 bases between. CDR3 bases: TGTGCCAGCTCACCACCGACAGGCAGCCAAGGGGGGCCCCAGCATTTT. Translation: CASSPPTGSQGGPQHF.

The chain has TRBV14 and TRBJ1-3; the D gene is possibly TRBD1 (5 bases). Germline CDR1 and CDR2: SGHDN and FVKESK. V was pared by 6 bases and J by 0 bases, with 18 bases between. The CDR3 is 17 residues long. The CDR3 DNA follows: TGTGCCAGCAGTCCCGGGACGGCCGGGAGCTCTGGAAACACCATATATTTT. This gives the protein CASSPGTAGSSGNTIYF.

V gene TRBV5-1 combines with J gene TRBJ2-2; perhaps TRBD1 as D (5 bases). Deletions cut 3 bases from V and 3 bases from J, with 15 bases between. Germline V CDR1 and CDR2: SGHRS, YFSETQ. This CDR3 region has 16 residues. CDR3 region: CASSWKGVGDTGELFF. The CDR3 nucleotides read TGCGCCAGCAGCTGGAAAGGGGTAGGGGACACCGGGGAGCTGTTTTTT.

The chain carries TRBV27 and TRBJ2-1, with D possibly being TRBD1 (6 bases). There are 14 residues in the CDR3. The V end was cut by 2 bases, the J end by 6 bases, with 11 bases between. Germline V CDR1 and CDR2: MNHEY, SMNVEV (reference sequence). The DNA for the CDR3 is TGTGCCAGCAGTTTAAACAGGGATAGCAATGAGCAGTTCTTC. Protein: CASSLNRDSNEQFF.

This chain uses TRBV4-2 with TRBJ2-2, with 12 bases aligning to TRBD2. Looked up from germline, CDR1 is LGHNA and CDR2 is YNFKEQ. Trimming cost V 3 bases and J 3 bases; bases outside gene matches: 5. The CDR3 runs to 17 residues. As DNA, the CDR3 is TGTGCCAGCAGCCAGGCTCCTAGCGGGGGGGACACCGGGGAGCTGTTTTTT. Translation: CASSQAPSGGDTGELFF.

This sequence joins TRBV12-3 or TRBV12-4 and TRBJ1-2; D is undetermined. The CDR3 runs 11 residues. The V end lost 3 bases, the J end lost 8 bases, and 7 bases lay between the germline ends. CDR3 in amino acids: CASSFYPGYTF. The CDR3 coding sequence is TGTGCCAGCAGTTTCTATCCCGGCTACACCTTC.

This chain connects TRBV27 to TRBJ1-6, with D possibly TRBD1 on 6 matching bases. This CDR3 contains 16 residues. Trimming pared 5 bases from V and 0 bases from J, leaving 11 bases between. Germline V gene data show CDR1 as MNHEY and CDR2 as SMNVEV (reference sequence). This CDR3 is CASSATGSSYNSPLHF. CDR3 sequence (DNA): TGTGCCAGCAGTGCGACAGGAAGCTCCTATAATTCACCCCTCCACTTT.

The chain joins TRBV18 to TRBJ1-1, with TRBD1 as a possible D gene (6 bases). CDR1 and CDR2 (germline): KGHSH, LQKENI. The CDR3 contains 13 residues. Trimming left V 0 bases short and J 7 bases short, with 9 bases between. The CDR3 sequence is CASSPPGAFEAFF. CDR3 sequence (DNA): TGTGCCAGCTCACCACCGGGGGCATTTGAAGCTTTCTTT.